This T cell receptor (beta chain) derives from a study of vaccination effects on CD4 cells after COVID-19 (dated by TCRdb to between 2021 and 2023). In the study overall: In the ViraFEST assay, PBMC were stimulated with viral peptide pools, and antigen-specific CD4+ T cell clonotypes were then identified by expansion using TCR sequencing. The full study included some 10 COVID-19 convalescent patients and a few SARS-CoV-2-naive healthy vaccine recipients. Cultures from other donors in the study were sequenced with the Oncomine TCR Beta short-read assay on an Illumina iSeq 100. Each participant got two doses of an mRNA SARS-CoV-2 vaccine, either BNT162b2 or mRNA-1273. Each well held 2 million to 2.5 million PBMC cultured in IMDM containing roughly 5% human AB serum, 8.5 to 10 IU/ml IL-2 and gentamicin, along with roughly 10 ug/ml peptides. SARS-CoV-2 spike-specific CD4+ TCR repertoires were compared before and after mRNA vaccination in COVID-19 convalescent patients and in infection-naive vaccine recipients. Overall study results and their limits: Among healthy vaccine recipients, nearly all vaccine-induced clones were SARS-CoV-2 mono-reactive, and just 1 of 255 was cross-reactive with common cold coronaviruses. At late post-vaccination timepoints, both infection-induced and vaccine-induced clones showed marked clonal contraction, consistent with waning T cell responses. The study was limited by a small number of convalescent patients, and early post-infection timepoints were lacking.

The method behind the library was the immunoSEQ multiplex PCR assay. DNA from the cultured, isolated CD4+ T cells was subjected to TCR beta CDR3 sequencing. The paper's processing steps were these. Non-productive TCR sequences were removed, reads were trimmed to the CDR3 region, and CDR3s of at least 7 amino acids were retained. Antigen-specific clonotypes were identified using the MANAFEST web app by comparison of expansion in peptide wells against reference cultures. Positive clones required FDR<0.05 expansion versus reference and all other wells, odds ratio above 5, and frequency above 0.1% in two replicate wells. A clonotype was defined as cross-reactive if the clonotype was significantly expanded both in SARS-CoV-2 spike wells and in at least one common cold coronavirus spike condition. Using the stringdist R package, CDR3 similarity was measured by Levenshtein distance, and unrooted trees were constructed with ape in R 3.6.1. The table comes from immuneACCESS by way of TCRdb, which keeps in-frame sequences with V and J called. Part of the clones is missing from these tables; in studies checked, under half for an unresolved V gene and the rest for unknown reasons. That table furnishes V, J and clone size, whereas the DNA furnished D and trimming. Here the sample has tens of thousands of clones; about 67% occur a single time. The biggest ten clones account for over 4.5% of the sample.

A word on this clone: Its antigen remains unidentified. No much larger clone exists at a distance of one base, and base qualities are not known.

After around 10 days of culture, CD4+ T cells were isolated with the EasySep CD4+ T cell isolation kit. None of the healthy vaccine recipients had a prior SARS-CoV-2 infection, which was confirmed by nucleocapsid antibody tests that came back negative both before and after vaccination. On days 3 and 7, half of the culture medium was replaced with fresh IL-2-containing medium. Unless noted otherwise, every peptide stimulation condition was cultured in triplicate wells. Using Ficoll-Paque Plus gradient centrifugation, PBMC were separated from whole blood and then either used fresh or cryopreserved at -140C. The QIAamp micro DNA kit was used to extract genomic DNA from the cultured CD4+ T cells. The CDR3 holds 14 amino acids from the cysteine to the phenylalanine. Only the CDR3 DNA is retained, 42 bases long and in frame from the first base. The germline V end is reduced by 6 bases and the J end by 2 bases; junction bases left unmatched: 4. Looking up the germline V gene yields CDR1 SNHLY and CDR2 FYNNEI.

The sequence was collected from a human donor who received a COVID-19 vaccine. The specimen was CD4+ T cells from PBMCs cultured without peptide, collected before COVID-19 vaccination. This chain joins TRBV2 to TRBJ1-3, with 7 bases in between that match TRBD1. The nucleotide sequence is TGTGCCAGCAGGAAGACAGGGACTGGAAACACCATATATTTT. This is translated as CASRKTGTGNTIYF.